The source of this T cell receptor beta chain is a study of beta chain features in type 1 diabetes. Findings and caveats of the study: Shorter TCRB CDR3s, moderately but significantly so, marked every one of the four CD4+ subsets in Type 1 diabetes patients.

As every portion of the isolated RNA was reverse transcribed, the sequencing read expressed TCRB transcripts. The assay was immunoSEQ multiplex PCR, and TCRdb's table has in-frame clones only and misses some. This sample has around 280,000 clones, with about 15% found just once. Details on this clone: Its antigen is undetermined.

The TCR comes from a man between 18 and 35 years old with type 1 diabetes. The sequenced sample consisted of naive CD4+ T cells from blood.

This CDR3 is CASSRGSQETQYF. The CDR3 DNA reads as TGTGCCAGCAGTAGGGGTTCCCAAGAGACCCAGTACTTC. This chain connects TRBV2 to TRBJ2-5; tentative D call: TRBD1 (5 bases). CDR3 length: 13 residues. The V gene lost 5 bases and the J gene lost 1 base, with 8 bases spanning the gap. Germline CDR1 SNHLY, CDR2 FYNNEI.